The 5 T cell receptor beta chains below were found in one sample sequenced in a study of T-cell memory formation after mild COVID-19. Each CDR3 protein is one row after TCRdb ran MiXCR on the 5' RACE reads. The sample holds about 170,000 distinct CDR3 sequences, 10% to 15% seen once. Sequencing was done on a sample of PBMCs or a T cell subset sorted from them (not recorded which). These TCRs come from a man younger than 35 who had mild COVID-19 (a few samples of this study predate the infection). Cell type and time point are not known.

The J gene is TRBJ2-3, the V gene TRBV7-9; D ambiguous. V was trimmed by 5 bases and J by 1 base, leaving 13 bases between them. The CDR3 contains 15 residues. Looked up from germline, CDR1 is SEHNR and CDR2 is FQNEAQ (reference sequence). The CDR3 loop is CASSPSRWGTDTQYF. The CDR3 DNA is TGTGCCAGCAGCCCGAGTCGTTGGGGCACAGATACGCAGTATTTT.

CDR3 protein: CSARAGVTGELFF. The CDR3 coding sequence is TGCAGTGCTAGGGCGGGGGTCACCGGGGAGCTGTTTTTT. The chain is built from TRBV20-1 and TRBJ2-2; TRBD2 agrees at 7 bases. This CDR3 has 13 residues. Germline assignment: CDR1 DFQATT and CDR2 SNEGSKA (reference sequence). J was trimmed by 4 bases and V by 3 bases; bases with no gene match: 2.

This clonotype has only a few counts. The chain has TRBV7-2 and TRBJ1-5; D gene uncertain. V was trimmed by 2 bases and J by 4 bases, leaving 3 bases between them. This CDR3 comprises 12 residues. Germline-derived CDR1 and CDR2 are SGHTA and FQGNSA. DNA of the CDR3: TGTGCCAGCAGCTTACCGAATCAGCCCCAGCATTTT. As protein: CASSLPNQPQHF.

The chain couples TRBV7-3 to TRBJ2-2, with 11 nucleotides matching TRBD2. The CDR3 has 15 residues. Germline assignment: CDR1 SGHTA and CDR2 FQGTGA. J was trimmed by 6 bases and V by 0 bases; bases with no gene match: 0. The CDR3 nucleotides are TGTGCCAGCAGCTTAACTAGCGGGGGGGCCGGGGAGCTGTTTTTT. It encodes CASSLTSGGAGELFF.

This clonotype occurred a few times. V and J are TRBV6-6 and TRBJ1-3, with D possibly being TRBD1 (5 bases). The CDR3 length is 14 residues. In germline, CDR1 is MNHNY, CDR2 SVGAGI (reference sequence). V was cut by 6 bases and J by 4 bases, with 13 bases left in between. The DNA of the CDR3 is TGTGCCAGCAGCCGGGACTTCCTAGGAAACACCATATATTTT. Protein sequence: CASSRDFLGNTIYF.